The 18 T cell receptor beta chains below all came from one sample that was sequenced in a study of Ad26.COV2.S vaccination and SARS-CoV-2 variants (dated by TCRdb to 2020 to 2022). The library relied on the immunoSEQ multiplex PCR assay. TCRdb took over this immuneACCESS table, retaining in-frame rearrangements with V and J assigned. Such tables are incomplete; in checked studies, under half of the missing clones stem from an unresolved V gene, and the remainder is unexplained. The sample table lists hundreds of thousands of clones, about 91% of them with a count of one. Roughly 2.5% of the sample is in the top ten clones. The label giving this sample's treatment or condition can be read as: around 19 received Ad26.COV2.S at low or high dose, single or two shots; several received placebo; per-sample allocation not given. Repertoires of vaccine and placebo recipients were sequenced from samples taken on day 63 after the first injection.

The sequenced sample was peripheral blood, obtained in a trial of Ad26.COV2.S vaccine versus placebo. These receptors came from a person aged 18 to 59 who received the Ad26.COV2.S COVID-19 vaccine or a placebo.

The V and J genes are TRBV5-5 and TRBJ2-7; D is unclear. CDR1 is SGHKS and CDR2 is YYEKEE in the germline V gene (reference sequence). The CDR3 spans 13 residues. Trimming cost V 4 bases and J 3 bases, with 11 bases left between them. The CDR3 loop is CASSVQPSYEQYV. The DNA of the CDR3 is TGTGCCAGCAGCGTGCAGCCTAGCTACGAGCAGTACGTC.

This chain connects TRBV7-9 to TRBJ2-2; 7 nucleotides agree with TRBD2. The CDR3 has 13 amino acids. Per the germline V gene, CDR1 is SEHNR and CDR2 is FQNEAQ (reference sequence). V was pared by 6 bases and J by 6 bases, with 4 bases of the junction left unmatched. The CDR3 loop is CASRVGRSGELFF. The CDR3 bases are TGTGCCAGCAGGGTCGGGAGGTCCGGGGAGCTGTTTTTT.

V and J are TRBV25-1 and TRBJ2-3, with D perhaps TRBD2 (6 bases). CDR1 and CDR2 (germline): MGHDK, SYGVNS. The CDR3 runs to 13 residues. Trimming took off 4 bases at V and 6 bases at J, with 11 bases between the two ends. The CDR3 reads CASSGGGGDTQYF. CDR3 bases: TGTGCCAGCAGTGGGGGAGGCGGGGATACGCAGTATTTT.

This clone was found a few times. V is TRBV7-3 and J is TRBJ2-2, with no clear D. The CDR3 contains 13 residues. CDR1 SGHTA and CDR2 FQGTGA come from the germline V gene. With 2 bases removed from V and 4 bases from J, the gap between germline ends came to 5 bases. The chain's CDR3 is CASSLFGTGELFF. DNA for the CDR3: TGTGCCAGCAGCTTATTTGGCACCGGGGAGCTGTTTTTT.

The chain uses TRBV18 and TRBJ2-5; perhaps TRBD2 as D (5 bases). The CDR3 has 14 residues. CDR1 KGHSH and CDR2 LQKENI come from the germline V gene. V gave up 5 bases and J gave up 0 bases, with 10 bases separating them. The CDR3 DNA reads TGTGCCAGCTCAGCGGAGGTGTACCAAGAGACCCAGTACTTC. Protein: CASSAEVYQETQYF.

The V call is TRBV6-5, the J call TRBJ1-2, with D perhaps matching TRBD1 (5 bases). The germline V gene encodes CDR1 MNHEY and CDR2 SVGAGI. The CDR3 length is 13 residues. V lost 4 bases and J 6 bases, leaving 12 bases between the germline ends. CDR3 sequence: CASSSTVNHGYTF. DNA for the CDR3: TGTGCCAGCAGTTCGACAGTAAACCATGGCTACACCTTC.

This clone was observed a few times. The chain recombines TRBV27 with TRBJ1-6, with D possibly being TRBD1 (6 bases). In germline, CDR1 is MNHEY, CDR2 SMNVEV (reference sequence). This CDR3 spans 14 amino acids. V was shortened by 2 bases and J by 7 bases, with 9 bases between the two germline ends. CDR3 nucleotides: TGTGCCAGCAGTTTACAGGGGTTGAATTCACCCCTCCACTTT. Translating gives CASSLQGLNSPLHF.

The rearrangement links TRBV4-1 to TRBJ2-3; D may be TRBD1 or TRBD2 (5 bases each). The CDR3 extends over 14 amino acids. Deletions cut 3 bases from V and 1 base from J, with 8 bases between. Per germline, CDR1 MGHRA and CDR2 YSYEKL. This CDR3 reads CASSQWDGTDTQYF. Written as DNA, the CDR3 is TGCGCCAGCAGCCAGTGGGACGGCACAGATACGCAGTATTTT.

This chain joins TRBV6-1 and TRBJ1-2; 7 nucleotides line up with TRBD1. The CDR3 covers 15 residues. CDR1 and CDR2 (germline): MNHNS, SASEGT. J gave up 2 bases and V 3 bases, and 6 bases lay outside the gene matches. CDR3 loop: CASSDVRRGNYGYTF. The CDR3 DNA reads as TGTGCCAGCAGTGACGTCCGCAGGGGGAACTATGGCTACACCTTC.

V usage is TRBV6-2 or TRBV6-3 and J usage is TRBJ1-1; the match to TRBD1 covers 9 bases. V shed 1 base, J shed 4 bases, and the junction held 4 bases outside the gene matches. Germline values: CDR1 MNHEY, CDR2 SVGEGT. CDR3 length: 15 residues. The CDR3 sequence: CASSYLGTGFTEAFF. The CDR3 bases are TGTGCCAGCAGTTACTTGGGGACAGGGTTCACTGAAGCTTTCTTT.

CDR3 region: CASSRGLPNTEAFF. The CDR3 region has the DNA TGTGCCAGCAGCCGCGGACTTCCGAACACTGAAGCTTTCTTT. V usage is TRBV14 and J usage is TRBJ1-1; D call uncertain. The V and J ends lost 4 bases and 1 base respectively, with 10 bases between them. The V gene's germline CDR1 is SGHDN and CDR2 FVKESK. The CDR3 loop spans 14 amino acids. Variable domain in full (rest from reference TRBV14 and TRBJ1-1): EAGVTQFPSHSVIEKGQTVTLRCDPISGHDNLYWYRRVMGKEIKFLLHFVKESKQDESGMPNNRFLAERTGGTYSTLKVQPAELEDSGVYFCASSRGLPNTEAFFGQGTRLTVV.

The chain combines TRBV30 with TRBJ1-4; TRBD1 matches 7 bases. This CDR3 region has 15 residues. V lost 3 bases and J lost 5; bases outside the gene matches: 9. The V gene's germline CDR1 is GTSNPN and CDR2 SVGIG (reference sequence). DNA for the CDR3: TGTGCCTGGAGCGCCCCCGGGACAGAGAATGAAAAACTGTTTTTT. It translates to CAWSAPGTENEKLFF.

The chain combines TRBV12-3 or TRBV12-4 with TRBJ1-1; D perhaps matches TRBD1 (5 bases). V lost 3 bases and J lost 6, with 8 bases in between. This CDR3 has 12 amino acids. The CDR3: CASSFTGPEAFF. CDR3 nucleotide sequence: TGTGCCAGCAGTTTTACAGGCCCTGAAGCTTTCTTT.

The genes are TRBV18 and TRBJ1-1; no definite D call. The CDR3 covers 14 residues. Between the trimmed V and J ends, which lost 0 bases and 5 bases, there was a span of 10 bases. Germline V gene lookup returns CDR1 KGHSH and CDR2 LQKENI. The DNA for the CDR3 is TGTGCCAGCTCACCACCCGGGAGATATACTGAAGCTTTCTTT. Amino acid sequence: CASSPPGRYTEAFF.

CDR3 region: CASSLTGFETQYF. The CDR3 DNA reads as TGCGCCAGCAGCCTGACAGGGTTTGAGACCCAGTACTTC. V gene TRBV5-1 combines with J gene TRBJ2-5, with 7 bases matching TRBD1. This CDR3 comprises 13 residues. Germline assignment: CDR1 SGHRS and CDR2 YFSETQ. Losses at the gene ends were 4 bases for V and 5 bases for J; bases not matched to a gene: 5. The variable domain in full, with the rest retrieved from reference TRBV5-1 and TRBJ2-5, is KAGVTQTPRYLIKTRGQQVTLSCSPISGHRSVSWYQQTPGQGLQFLFEYFSETQRNKGNFPGRFSGRQFSNSRSEMNVSTLELGDSALYLCASSLTGFETQYFGPGTRLLVL.

This chain links TRBV13 with TRBJ1-2; D not certain. Germline V gene data show CDR1 as PRHDT and CDR2 as FYEKMQ (reference sequence). Trimming took off 5 bases at V and 6 bases at J, with 19 bases between the two ends. The CDR3 has 15 residues. DNA for the CDR3: TGTGCCAGCAGCACACCCCCCGGGAGGGCGGATGGCTACACCTTC. It translates to CASSTPPGRADGYTF.

In this sample, this clone turned up once. The chain is built from TRBV7-9 and TRBJ1-2, with D tentatively TRBD1 (6 bases). Germline assignment: CDR1 SEHNR and CDR2 FQNEAQ (reference sequence). The CDR3 runs 15 residues. The ends were cut back, 7 bases at V and 4 bases at J, with 19 bases in the middle. CDR3 loop: CASIPRGGHPYGYTF. The CDR3 region has the DNA TGTGCCAGCATCCCCCGGGGGGGGCATCCCTATGGCTACACCTTC.

This clone turned up a few times. This rearrangement joins TRBV5-4 to TRBJ1-2; 9 bases agree with TRBD1. The CDR3 runs to 18 residues. Germline CDR1 is SGHNT and CDR2 is YYREEE (reference sequence). The V gene end was trimmed by 4 bases and the J gene end by 6 bases; junction bases not matched to a gene: 19. In nucleotides, the CDR3 is TGTGCCAGCAGCCAGGGGGTACGAAAACAGGGGGCGAGGGATGGCTACACCTTC. This gives the protein CASSQGVRKQGARDGYTF.